Shown below are 32 T cell receptor beta chains from a single sample sequenced in a study of blood T cells in healthy people across ages. Alongside a J-beta primer mix, a sample-barcoded 5' primer served in a second PCR lasting about 7 to 12 cycles. TCRdb reanalysed the 5' RACE reads using MiXCR and keeps one entry per CDR3 protein. In the table there are about 640,000 distinct CDR3 sequences, about 43% of which are singletons. Material for sequencing was blood. The receptors were sampled from a man aged 80 or over in good health.

The rearrangement joins TRBV7-7 to TRBJ2-3, with 9 bases matching TRBD2. The CDR3 is 16 residues long. Trimming took 5 bases from V and 2 from J; bases not matched to a gene: 8. Germline lookup yields CDR1 SSHAT and CDR2 FNYEAQ (reference sequence). CDR3 amino acids: CASSPAAGGTTDTQYF. Here the CDR3 DNA reads TGTGCCAGCAGCCCAGCAGCGGGGGGAACCACAGATACGCAGTATTTT. Based on the CDR3 plus reference TRBV7-7 and TRBJ2-3, the full variable domain is GAGVSQSPRYKVTKRGQDVTLRCDPISSHATLYWYQQALGQGPEFLTYFNYEAQPDKSGLPSDRFSAERPEGSISTLTIQRTEQRDSAMYRCASSPAAGGTTDTQYFGPGTRLTVL.

This clonotype was counted ten times or more. The J gene is TRBJ2-7, the V gene TRBV5-1, with TRBD1 matching over 9 bases. The CDR3 is 15 amino acids. Unmatched junction bases numbered 11, after V lost 4 bases and J lost 6 bases. The germline CDR1 and CDR2 sequences are SGHRS and YFSETQ. The CDR3 region has the DNA TGCGCCAGCAGCCGGCAACAGGGGGCAGGAGGCGAGCAGTACTTC. This gives the protein CASSRQQGAGGEQYF.

At least ten counts were recorded for this clonotype. The CDR3, as DNA: TGCGCCAGCAGCTTGGGCAGGGGGATTGACGAGCAGTACTTC. It is translated as CASSLGRGIDEQYF. The chain recombines TRBV5-1 with TRBJ2-7, with 7 bases identical to TRBD1. The length of the CDR3 is 14 residues. Germline CDR1 SGHRS, CDR2 YFSETQ. The V and J ends lost 0 bases and 5 bases, in that order; junction bases with no gene match: 5. The full variable domain, in which reference TRBV5-1 and TRBJ2-7 provide the parts outside the CDR3, is KAGVTQTPRYLIKTRGQQVTLSCSPISGHRSVSWYQQTPGQGLQFLFEYFSETQRNKGNFPGRFSGRQFSNSRSEMNVSTLELGDSALYLCASSLGRGIDEQYFGPGTRLTVT.

This clonotype has a handful of counts. The chain recombines TRBV7-2 with TRBJ2-7; D is perhaps TRBD1 (5 bases). This CDR3 contains 13 residues. V lost 6 bases, J lost 3 bases, and 12 bases lay in between. Germline V gene sequence: CDR1 SGHTA, CDR2 FQGNSA. CDR3 coding DNA: TGTGCCAGCAGGCTTGACAGAGACTACGAGCAGTACTTC. Protein product: CASRLDRDYEQYF.

This clonotype was recorded many times. The chain carries TRBV4-2 and TRBJ2-3; D gene unclear. The CDR3 spans 13 residues. Germline lookup yields CDR1 LGHNA and CDR2 YNFKEQ. Trimming pared 2 bases from V and 4 bases from J, leaving 7 bases between. CDR3 DNA sequence: TGTGCCAGCAGCCAACAACGTCCAGATACGCAGTATTTT. This sequence encodes CASSQQRPDTQYF.

The V and J genes are TRBV15 and TRBJ2-3; no clear D. Germline values: CDR1 LNHNV, CDR2 YYDKDF (reference sequence). V was trimmed by 2 bases and J by 2 bases, leaving 8 bases between them. This CDR3 is 14 amino acids long. CDR3 in amino acids: CATSRPGPTDTQYF. CDR3 bases: TGTGCCACCAGCAGACCCGGGCCCACAGATACGCAGTATTTT.

This sequence joins TRBV20-1 and TRBJ2-2, with unresolved D. The CDR3 is 12 amino acids. CDR1 is DFQATT and CDR2 is SNEGSKA in the germline V gene (reference sequence). The ends were cut back, 0 bases at V and 6 bases at J, with 5 bases in the middle. CDR3 region: CSARDGPGELFF. The CDR3 nucleotides read TGCAGTGCTAGAGATGGTCCCGGGGAGCTGTTTTTT.

The chain recombines TRBV4-2 with TRBJ2-1, with 7 positions matching TRBD2. The J call could be wrong; TRBJ2-7 is a better fit for the DNA end. The CDR3 loop spans 16 amino acids. Germline CDR1 is LGHNA and CDR2 is YNFKEQ. CDR3 region: CASSQVGGMGYNEQYF. As DNA, the CDR3 is TGTGCCAGCAGCCAAGTCGGGGGGATGGGCTACAATGAGCAGTACTTC.

In this sample, this clonotype turned up a few times. The chain recombines TRBV5-1 with TRBJ1-4, with D hard to call. The CDR3 sequence is 14 residues long. The germline V gene encodes CDR1 SGHRS and CDR2 YFSETQ. The V gene lost 4 bases and the J gene lost 0 bases, with 7 bases spanning the gap. The CDR3 here is CASSPDATNEKLFF. The CDR3 region has the DNA TGCGCCAGCAGCCCAGATGCAACTAATGAAAAACTGTTTTTT.

This chain connects TRBV6-6 to TRBJ2-7; D is ambiguous. This CDR3 is built from 13 residues. The germline gives CDR1 MNHNY, CDR2 SVGAGI (reference sequence). V was cut by 0 bases and J by 7 bases, with 10 bases left in between. The CDR3 is CASSYSRYDEQYF. The CDR3 DNA reads as TGTGCCAGCAGTTACTCGCGGTACGATGAGCAGTACTTC.

This clonotype has ten or more counts. This chain connects TRBV5-1 to TRBJ2-6; D not resolved. This CDR3 has 16 residues. Trimming removed 0 bases from V and 4 bases from J, with 11 bases in between. Germline-derived CDR1 and CDR2 are SGHRS and YFSETQ. The CDR3: CASSLAVWQGANVLTF. CDR3 nucleotide sequence: TGCGCCAGCAGCTTGGCCGTCTGGCAGGGGGCCAACGTCCTGACTTTC.

The chain carries TRBV5-1 and TRBJ1-4; the D gene is possibly TRBD1 (5 bases). The V gene's germline CDR1 is SGHRS and CDR2 YFSETQ. Trimming took off 0 bases at V and 6 bases at J, with 12 bases between the two ends. The CDR3 is 15 residues long. This CDR3 is CASSLGGAEDEKLFF. In DNA form, the CDR3 reads TGCGCCAGCAGCTTGGGAGGGGCGGAAGATGAAAAACTGTTTTTT.

Notes on this clonotype: The CDR3 ends on some other residue instead of the conserved phenylalanine or tryptophan, so this is likely a read error. This chain links TRBV20-1 with TRBJ2-7; a weak D match, TRBD2 (5 bases). Germline V gene lookup returns CDR1 DFQATT and CDR2 SNEGSKA (reference sequence). This CDR3 region has 14 residues. Deletions cut 1 base from V and 4 bases from J, with 14 bases between. CDR3 sequence: CSARVGGAPYEQYC. Here the CDR3 DNA reads TGCAGTGCTAGAGTCGGAGGAGCCCCTTACGAGCAGTACTGC.

V gene TRBV7-2 combines with J gene TRBJ2-3, with 9 bases lining up with TRBD2. With V trimmed by 5 bases and J by 4 bases, 13 bases remained unmatched. Germline CDR1 is SGHTA and CDR2 is FQGNSA. The CDR3 is 17 amino acids. The CDR3 nucleotides are TGTGCCAGCAGCCCTCGCTTTGGCGGGGGGGCTGCAGATACGCAGTATTTT. Translation: CASSPRFGGGAADTQYF.

The rearrangement joins TRBV6-2 or TRBV6-3 to TRBJ1-1; D call uncertain. V was clipped by 6 bases and J by 8 bases, with 16 bases between them. This CDR3 is built from 13 residues. From germline, CDR1 is MNHEY and CDR2 SVGEGT. CDR3 nucleotide sequence: TGTGCCAGCAGCTACAGAGCAGATAGCGAAGCTTTCTTT. This codes for CASSYRADSEAFF.

The count of this clonotype is one. The chain recombines TRBV4-3 with TRBJ1-1, with TRBD1 as a possible D gene (6 bases). Trimming removed 0 bases at V and 0 bases at J, with 8 bases between. CDR1 is LGHNA, CDR2 YSLEER, per germline. CDR3 length: 15 residues. The CDR3 region has the DNA TGCGCCAGCAGCCAAGAAGGGGACATGAACACTGAAGCTTTCTTT. Encoded protein: CASSQEGDMNTEAFF.

The CDR3 nucleotides are TGCGCCAGCAGCCGGGACACTGGCAGAAAGTACTTC. Its protein product is CASSRDTGRKYF. The chain joins TRBV10-1 to TRBJ2-4, with a tentative D call TRBD1 (6 bases). V was pared by 6 bases and J by 14 bases, with 17 bases between. CDR3 length: 12 residues. CDR1 WNHNN and CDR2 SYGVQD come from the germline V gene (reference sequence).

This chain uses TRBV7-8 with TRBJ1-1; D not certain. The CDR3 runs to 14 residues. V lost 1 base and J lost 1, with 7 bases in between. Looked up from germline, CDR1 is SGHVS and CDR2 is FQNEAQ. CDR3 in DNA: TGTGCCAGCAGCTTAGTGTCCGGGAACACTGAAGCTTTCTTT. Translated: CASSLVSGNTEAFF. The full variable domain, with the rest looked up from reference TRBV7-8 and TRBJ1-1, is GAGVSQSPRYKVAKRGQDVALRCDPISGHVSLFWYQQALGQGPEFLTYFQNEAQLDKSGLPSDRFFAERPEGSVSTLKIQRTQQEDSAVYLCASSLVSGNTEAFFGQGTRLTVV.

This clonotype is a singleton in its sample. J is TRBJ1-2 and V is TRBV15, with TRBD1 matching over 9 bases. V lost 3 bases to trimming and J lost 3 bases; unmatched junction nucleotides: 2. CDR3 length: 14 residues. In germline, CDR1 is LNHNV, CDR2 YYDKDF (reference sequence). Here the CDR3 DNA reads TGTGCCACCAGCAGGGACAGGGGATACTATGGCTACACCTTC. Residues: CATSRDRGYYGYTF.

J is TRBJ2-1 and V is TRBV19; no reliable D call. Germline V CDR1 and CDR2: LNHDA, SQIVND (reference sequence). This CDR3 contains 13 residues. V lost 5 bases, J lost 10 bases, and 15 bases lay in between. The CDR3 loop reads CASSLASPREQFF. The CDR3 DNA reads as TGTGCCAGTAGTCTCGCATCTCCTAGGGAGCAGTTCTTC.

The chain uses TRBV25-1 and TRBJ2-1, with 7 bases identical to TRBD2. The CDR3 covers 12 residues. Per germline, CDR1 MGHDK and CDR2 SYGVNS. V lost 6 bases, J lost 15 bases, and 11 bases stayed unmatched. The CDR3 bases are TGTGCCAGCAGGGGAGGGGACGGACGATCGTTCTTC. This translates into CASRGGDGRSFF.

This sequence joins TRBV28 and TRBJ2-4; 13 bases map to TRBD2. The V and J ends lost 6 bases and 13 bases, in that order; junction bases with no gene match: 12. The CDR3 covers 15 residues. The germline gives CDR1 MDHEN, CDR2 SYDVKM. The CDR3 region is CASSHRTSGGEEQYF. In nucleotides, the CDR3 is TGTGCCAGCAGCCACAGGACTAGCGGGGGTGAGGAGCAGTACTTC.

The V call is TRBV20-1, the J call TRBJ2-1; D not certain. The V gene lost 0 bases and the J gene lost 0 bases, with 12 bases spanning the gap. Germline V gene data show CDR1 as DFQATT and CDR2 as SNEGSKA (reference sequence). The CDR3 has 16 residues. The CDR3 protein is CSARDAARSSYNEQFF. The CDR3 nucleotides read TGCAGTGCTAGAGATGCAGCCAGAAGCTCCTACAATGAGCAGTTCTTC.

CDR3 protein: CASSYSLRKNTGELFF. For the CDR3, the DNA is TGTGCCAGCAGCTACTCACTCAGGAAAAACACCGGGGAGCTGTTTTTT. The J gene is TRBJ2-2, the V gene TRBV7-9; no definite D call. The CDR3 runs to 16 residues. Germline V lookup: CDR1 SEHNR, CDR2 FQNEAQ (reference sequence). V shed 4 bases and J shed 2 bases, with 14 bases lying between them.

The CDR3 loop is CASSFRTRTSGRAAYNEQFF. The CDR3 DNA sequence: TGTGCCAGCAGCTTCCGAACGAGGACTAGCGGGAGGGCCGCCTACAATGAGCAGTTCTTC. The V gene is TRBV5-4, the J gene TRBJ2-1; 15 bases agree with TRBD2. The V gene end was trimmed by 2 bases and the J gene end by 2 bases; junction bases not matched to a gene: 11. Germline CDR1 is SGHNT and CDR2 is YYREEE (reference sequence). The CDR3 loop spans 20 amino acids.

This chain links TRBV27 with TRBJ2-5; the D gene is possibly TRBD1 (6 bases). Trimming cost V 5 bases and J 5 bases, with 15 bases left between them. The CDR3 is made up of 14 amino acids. CDR1 and CDR2 from the germline V gene are MNHEY and SMNVEV (reference sequence). The DNA for the CDR3 is TGTGCCAGCAGTCCCCCACACAGGGTTGAGACCCAGTACTTC. This gives the protein CASSPPHRVETQYF.

In the case of this clonotype: It may be a read error: a sequence one base away is much more abundant. V and J are TRBV28 and TRBJ2-1, with 9 bases lining up with TRBD1. Trimming removed 8 bases from V and 8 bases from J; junction bases left unmatched: 19. The germline gives CDR1 MDHEN, CDR2 SYDVKM. The CDR3 covers 17 residues. CDR3 DNA sequence: TGTGCCAGCGGTACCGCCAGGACAGGGGTATTTGGGGATGAGCAGTTCTTC. Translated: CASGTARTGVFGDEQFF.

The sample holds a few counts of this clonotype. Possible read error: a much larger clone is one base away. CDR3 in amino acids: CASSTGFMKTQYF. Written as DNA, the CDR3 is TGTGCCAGCAGCACAGGGTTTATGAAGACCCAGTACTTC. V usage is TRBV28 and J usage is TRBJ2-5; TRBD1 is a possible D gene (6 bases). The CDR3 is 13 amino acids. Deletions cut 6 bases from V and 6 bases from J, with 14 bases between. Germline lookup yields CDR1 MDHEN and CDR2 SYDVKM. Full variable domain (missing parts from reference TRBV28 and TRBJ2-5): DVKVTQSSRYLVKRTGEKVFLECVQDMDHENMFWYRQDPGLGLRLIYFSYDVKMKEKGDIPEGYSVSREKKERFSLILESASTNQTSMYLCASSTGFMKTQYFGPGTRLLVL.

The table lists this clonotype with a few counts. The chain recombines TRBV6-6 with TRBJ2-7; tentative D call: TRBD2 (6 bases). The CDR3 has 11 amino acids. Germline values: CDR1 MNHNY, CDR2 SVGAGI (reference sequence). V lost 8 bases and J lost 3, with 8 bases in between. In DNA, the CDR3 is TGTGCCAGCGGGGACTTCTACGAGCAGTACTTC. The encoded protein is CASGDFYEQYF.

The CDR3 protein is CAWSARGGVDTGELFF. The CDR3 DNA follows: TGTGCCTGGAGTGCCCGAGGGGGGGTTGACACCGGGGAGCTGTTTTTT. The rearrangement joins TRBV30 to TRBJ2-2; weak D call: TRBD2 (7 bases). Germline CDR1 and CDR2: GTSNPN and SVGIG (reference sequence). This CDR3 spans 16 amino acids. Trimming took 1 base from V and 3 from J, leaving 15 bases between them.

This clonotype was seen more than once but under ten times. The CDR3 DNA sequence: TGCAGTGCTAGGGTAGTAGCGGGGCAAGAGACCCAGTACTTC. It is translated as CSARVVAGQETQYF. V is TRBV20-1 and J is TRBJ2-5, with 8 nucleotides matching TRBD2. Losses at the gene ends were 3 bases for V and 2 bases for J; bases not matched to a gene: 5. Germline V lookup: CDR1 DFQATT, CDR2 SNEGSKA (reference sequence). CDR3 length: 14 amino acids.

This chain links TRBV4-3 with TRBJ2-3, with 10 bases matching TRBD2. Trimming took 5 bases from V and 2 from J; bases not matched to a gene: 7. The CDR3 runs to 16 residues. Germline values: CDR1 LGHNA, CDR2 YSLEER. CDR3 coding DNA: TGCGCCAGCAGCGAATCGGGACTAGCGTCCACAGATACGCAGTATTTT. This sequence encodes CASSESGLASTDTQYF.